One sample yielded the 4 T cell receptor beta chains listed below, sequenced in a study of OX40 agonist ivuxolimab in advanced cancers. Method: immunoSEQ multiplex PCR; TCRdb's copy keeps in-frame clones and lacks some. In the table there are roughly 67,000 clones, over 75% of which are singletons. This sample comprised CD4+ or CD8+ T cells sorted from blood, obtained in a trial of the OX40 agonist ivuxolimab. The receptors come from an adult with an advanced solid tumor such as melanoma, head and neck, liver or kidney cancer.

The V and J genes are TRBV28 and TRBJ2-4; either TRBD1 or TRBD2 may fit D (5 bases each). Germline assignment: CDR1 MDHEN and CDR2 SYDVKM. The V gene lost 2 bases and the J gene lost 0 bases, with 11 bases spanning the gap. CDR3 length: 16 residues. DNA for the CDR3: TGTGCCAGCAGTTTAGGACGGGACCTAGCCAAAAACATTCAGTACTTC. It specifies CASSLGRDLAKNIQYF.

This chain uses TRBV28 with TRBJ2-1; 15 nucleotides agree with TRBD2. The CDR3 loop spans 15 amino acids. Looked up from germline, CDR1 is MDHEN and CDR2 is SYDVKM. The ends lost 5 bases at V and 9 bases at J; junction bases unmatched: 5. CDR3: CASSPGLAGGVEQFF. Written as DNA, the CDR3 is TGTGCCAGCAGTCCCGGACTAGCGGGGGGGGTTGAGCAGTTCTTC.

This chain's CDR3 is CSNELAGNEQFF. In DNA, the CDR3 is TGCAGTAATGAACTAGCGGGAAATGAGCAGTTCTTC. The chain recombines TRBV29-1 with TRBJ2-1; 10 bases are shared with TRBD2. The V gene's germline CDR1 is SQVTM and CDR2 ANQGSEA. CDR3 length equals 12 residues.

This clone appeared a few times. The chain recombines TRBV4-3 with TRBJ1-5; the match to TRBD1 covers 7 bases. V dropped 0 bases and J dropped 2; count of bases not matched to a gene: 1. This CDR3 has 15 residues. Germline CDR1 and CDR2: LGHNA and YSLEER. CDR3 nucleotide sequence: TGCGCCAGCAGCCAAGAAACAGGGGGCAATCAGCCCCAGCATTTT. This encodes CASSQETGGNQPQHF.